The clone carrying this T cell receptor (beta chain) has a single count. What it binds is unknown. The data are from a study of blood T cells in healthy people across ages. Overall study findings and caveats: Comparison with aged donors showed that long-lived donors had more naive CD4+ cells and higher diversity. Not knowing donor CMV status may have confounded expanded clonotype changes.

Sample-barcoded 5' priming and a J-beta primer mix drove a second PCR of 7 to 11 cycles. A template-switch adaptor that had 12 random nucleotides put a tag on each cDNA molecule. TCRdb re-analysed the 5' RACE reads in MiXCR, keeping a single row per CDR3 protein. The sample comprises about 730,000 distinct CDR3 sequences, around 40% of which are singletons, and 20% to 25% rests with the top ten. Germline trimming cut 4 bases from V and 10 bases from J; bases unmatched to any gene: 5. The CDR3 sequence is 14 residues long. Germline assignment: CDR1 SGHTA and CDR2 FQGTGA. The study isolated at least 7 million PBMCs from each sample.

The chain joins TRBV7-3 to TRBJ1-6; 9 bases fit TRBD1. This sequence originates from a woman aged 55-70 years in good health. The sample taken for sequencing was blood. DNA for the CDR3: TGTGCCAGCAGCTCGGGACAGGGAGGCTCACCCCTCCACTTT. This encodes CASSSGQGGSPLHF. The variable domain in full, with the rest retrieved from reference TRBV7-3 and TRBJ1-6, is GAGVSQTPSNKVTEKGKYVELRCDPISGHTALYWYRQSLGQGPEFLIYFQGTGAADDSGLPNDRFFAVRPEGSVSTLKIQRTERGDSAVYLCASSSGQGGSPLHFGNGTRLTVT.